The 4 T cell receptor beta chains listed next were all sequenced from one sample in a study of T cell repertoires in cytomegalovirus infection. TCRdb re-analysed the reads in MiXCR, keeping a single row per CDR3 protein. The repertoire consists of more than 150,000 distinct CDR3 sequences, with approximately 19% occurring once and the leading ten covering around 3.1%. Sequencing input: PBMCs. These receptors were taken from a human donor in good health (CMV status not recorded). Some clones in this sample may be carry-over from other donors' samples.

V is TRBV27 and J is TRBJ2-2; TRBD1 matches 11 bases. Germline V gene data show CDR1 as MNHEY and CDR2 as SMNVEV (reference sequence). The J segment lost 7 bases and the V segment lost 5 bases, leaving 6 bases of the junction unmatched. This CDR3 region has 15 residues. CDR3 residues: CASSKPGQGVGELFF. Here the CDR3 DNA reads TGTGCCAGCAGTAAACCGGGACAGGGGGTCGGGGAGCTGTTTTTT.

The CDR3 spells CASKEAGETQYF. CDR3 nucleotide sequence: TGTGCCTCGAAAGAGGCCGGGGAGACCCAGTACTTC. The rearrangement uses TRBV7-9 and TRBJ2-5; D not certain. The V gene's germline CDR1 is SEHNR and CDR2 FQNEAQ (reference sequence). V was pared by 11 bases and J by 5 bases, with 15 bases between. This CDR3 is 12 amino acids long.

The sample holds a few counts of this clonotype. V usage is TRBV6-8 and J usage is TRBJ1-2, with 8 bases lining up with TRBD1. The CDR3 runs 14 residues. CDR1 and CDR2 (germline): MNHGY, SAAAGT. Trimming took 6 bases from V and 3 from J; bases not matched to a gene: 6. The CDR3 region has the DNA TGTGCCAGCAGAAGATCAGGGGGCTACTATGGCTACACCTTC. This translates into CASRRSGGYYGYTF.

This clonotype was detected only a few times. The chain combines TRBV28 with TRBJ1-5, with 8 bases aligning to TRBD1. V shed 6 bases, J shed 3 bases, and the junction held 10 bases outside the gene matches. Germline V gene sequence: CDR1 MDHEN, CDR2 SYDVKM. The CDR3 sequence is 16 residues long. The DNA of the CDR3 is TGTGCCAGCAGACCCGGACAGGGAACCCCCAATCAGCCCCAGCATTTT. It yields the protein CASRPGQGTPNQPQHF.